This TCR beta chain was found in a study of blood T cell repertoires in COVID-19. For the study at large: The United States, Italy and Spain were the sources of the acute and convalescent COVID-19 samples. In each case, the material was cDNA or gDNA derived from T cells, B-cell-depleted T cells, or PBMCs.

This CDR3 has 16 amino acids. The germline V gene encodes CDR1 SGHRS and CDR2 YFSETQ. Trimming cost V 0 bases and J 9 bases; bases outside gene matches: 4. Original methodology: Estimation of nucleated cell counts was performed using reference gene primer amplification. The protocol was immunoSEQ multiplex PCR, while the TCRdb copy is restricted to in-frame clones and leaves out a portion. Clone size and the V and J calls come from that table; the DNA yielded D and trimming. Here the sample spans about 87,000 clones, roughly nine tenths being singletons. V usage is TRBV5-1 and J usage is TRBJ2-1; 15 bases are shared with TRBD2. The source material was peripheral blood. This TCR derives from an elderly woman with active COVID-19. The CDR3 DNA is TGCGCCAGCAGCTTGGGGACTAGCGGGAGGGCCCTTGAGCAGTTCTTC. Translation: CASSLGTSGRALEQFF. Together with reference TRBV5-1 and TRBJ2-1, the CDR3 gives the full variable domain: KAGVTQTPRYLIKTRGQQVTLSCSPISGHRSVSWYQQTPGQGLQFLFEYFSETQRNKGNFPGRFSGRQFSNSRSEMNVSTLELGDSALYLCASSLGTSGRALEQFFGPGTRLTVL.